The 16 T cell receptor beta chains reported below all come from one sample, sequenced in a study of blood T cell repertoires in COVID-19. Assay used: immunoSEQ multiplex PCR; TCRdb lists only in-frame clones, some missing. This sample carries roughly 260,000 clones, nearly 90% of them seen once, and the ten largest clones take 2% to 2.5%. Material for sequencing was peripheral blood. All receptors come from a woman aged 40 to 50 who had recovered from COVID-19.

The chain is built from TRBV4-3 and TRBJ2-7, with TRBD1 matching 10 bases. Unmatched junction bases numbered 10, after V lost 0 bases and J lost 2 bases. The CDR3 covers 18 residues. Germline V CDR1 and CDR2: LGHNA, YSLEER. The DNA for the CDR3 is TGCGCCAGCAGCCAAGAGTTTTCCGGGACAGGGGAAACCTACGAGCAGTACTTC. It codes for CASSQEFSGTGETYEQYF.

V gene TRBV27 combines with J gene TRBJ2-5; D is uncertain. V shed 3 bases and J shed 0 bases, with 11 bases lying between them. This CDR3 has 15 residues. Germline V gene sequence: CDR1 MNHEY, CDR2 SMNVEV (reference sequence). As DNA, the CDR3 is TGTGCCAGCAGTTTCAGACAAACGTACCAAGAGACCCAGTACTTC. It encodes CASSFRQTYQETQYF.

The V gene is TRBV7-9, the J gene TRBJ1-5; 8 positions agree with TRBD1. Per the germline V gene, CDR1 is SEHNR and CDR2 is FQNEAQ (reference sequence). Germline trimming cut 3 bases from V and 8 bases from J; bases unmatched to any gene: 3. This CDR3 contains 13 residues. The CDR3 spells CASSLTGVEPQHF. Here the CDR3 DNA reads TGTGCCAGCAGCTTGACAGGGGTTGAGCCCCAGCATTTT.

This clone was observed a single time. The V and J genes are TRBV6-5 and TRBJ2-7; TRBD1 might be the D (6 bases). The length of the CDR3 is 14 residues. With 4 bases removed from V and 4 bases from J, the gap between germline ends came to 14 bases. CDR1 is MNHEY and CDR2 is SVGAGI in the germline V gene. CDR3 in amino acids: CASSSWTDLYEQYF. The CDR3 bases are TGTGCCAGCAGTTCCTGGACAGACCTTTACGAGCAGTACTTC.

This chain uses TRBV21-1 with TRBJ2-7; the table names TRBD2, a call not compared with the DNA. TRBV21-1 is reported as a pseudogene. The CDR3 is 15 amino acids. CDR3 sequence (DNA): TGTGCCAGCAATGTGAGAGCGGGGACGTCCTACGAGCAGTACTTC. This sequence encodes CASNVRAGTSYEQYF.

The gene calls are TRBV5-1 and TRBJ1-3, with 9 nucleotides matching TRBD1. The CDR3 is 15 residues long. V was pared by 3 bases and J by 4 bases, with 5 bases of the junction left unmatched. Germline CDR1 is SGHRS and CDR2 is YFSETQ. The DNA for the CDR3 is TGCGCCAGCAGCTCCTGGACAGGGGACGGAAACACCATATATTTT. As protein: CASSSWTGDGNTIYF. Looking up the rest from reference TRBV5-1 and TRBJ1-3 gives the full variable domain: KAGVTQTPRYLIKTRGQQVTLSCSPISGHRSVSWYQQTPGQGLQFLFEYFSETQRNKGNFPGRFSGRQFSNSRSEMNVSTLELGDSALYLCASSSWTGDGNTIYFGEGSWLTVV.

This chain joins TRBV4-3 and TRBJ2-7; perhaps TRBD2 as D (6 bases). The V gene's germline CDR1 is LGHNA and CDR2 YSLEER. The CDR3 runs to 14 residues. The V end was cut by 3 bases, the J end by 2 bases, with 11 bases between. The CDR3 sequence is CASSQTGLTYEQYF. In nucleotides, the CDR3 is TGCGCCAGCAGCCAGACGGGACTCACCTACGAGCAGTACTTC.

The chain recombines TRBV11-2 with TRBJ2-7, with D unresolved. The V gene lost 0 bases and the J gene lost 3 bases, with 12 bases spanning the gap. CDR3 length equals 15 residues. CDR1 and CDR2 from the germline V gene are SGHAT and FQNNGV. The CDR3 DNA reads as TGTGCCAGCAGCTTAGAGGCGACCGCTAGCTACGAGCAGTACTTC. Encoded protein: CASSLEATASYEQYF.

The CDR3, as DNA: TGTGCCAGCAGCTTTCGCGCAGGGGGTGCTAACTATGGCTACACCTTC. This gives the protein CASSFRAGGANYGYTF. The V call is TRBV5-6, the J call TRBJ1-2, with 7 bases aligning to TRBD1. This CDR3 has 16 residues. The J segment lost 0 bases and the V segment lost 2 bases, leaving 7 bases of the junction unmatched. Germline CDR1 SGHDT, CDR2 YYEEEE.

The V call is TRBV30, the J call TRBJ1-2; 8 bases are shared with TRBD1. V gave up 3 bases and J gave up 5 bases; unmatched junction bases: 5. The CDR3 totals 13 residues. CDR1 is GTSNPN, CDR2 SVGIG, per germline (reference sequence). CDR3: CAWRSDRGYGYTF. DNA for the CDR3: TGTGCCTGGAGGAGCGACAGGGGATATGGCTACACCTTC.

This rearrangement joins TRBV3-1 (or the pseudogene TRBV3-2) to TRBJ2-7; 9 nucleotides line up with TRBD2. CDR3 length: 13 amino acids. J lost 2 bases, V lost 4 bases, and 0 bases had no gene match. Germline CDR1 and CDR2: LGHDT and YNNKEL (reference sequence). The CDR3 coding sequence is TGTGCCAGCAGCCGACTAGCGGCCTACGAGCAGTACTTC. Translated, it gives CASSRLAAYEQYF.

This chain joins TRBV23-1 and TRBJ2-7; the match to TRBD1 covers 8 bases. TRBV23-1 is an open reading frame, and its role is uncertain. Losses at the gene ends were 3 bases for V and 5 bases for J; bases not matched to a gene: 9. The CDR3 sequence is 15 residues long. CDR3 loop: CASSQYRTGSNEQYF. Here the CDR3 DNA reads TGCGCCAGCAGTCAGTATCGGACAGGGTCTAACGAGCAGTACTTC.

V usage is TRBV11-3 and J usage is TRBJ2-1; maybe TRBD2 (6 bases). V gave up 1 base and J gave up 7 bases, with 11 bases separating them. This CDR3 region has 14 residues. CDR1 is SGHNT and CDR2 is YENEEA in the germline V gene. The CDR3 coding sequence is TGTGCCAGCAGCTTAGGGTCGGAGGGGAATGAGCAGTTCTTC. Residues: CASSLGSEGNEQFF.

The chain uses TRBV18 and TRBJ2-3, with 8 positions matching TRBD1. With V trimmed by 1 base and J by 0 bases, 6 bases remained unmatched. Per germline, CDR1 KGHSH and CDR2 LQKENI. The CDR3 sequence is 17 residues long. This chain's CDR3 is CASSPLGRTGSTDTQYF. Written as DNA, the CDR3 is TGTGCCAGCTCACCACTTGGGAGGACAGGGAGCACAGATACGCAGTATTTT.

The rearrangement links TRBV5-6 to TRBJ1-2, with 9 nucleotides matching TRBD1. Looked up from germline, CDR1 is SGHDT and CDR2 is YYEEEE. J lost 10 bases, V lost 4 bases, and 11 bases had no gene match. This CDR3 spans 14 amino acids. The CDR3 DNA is TGTGCCAGCAGCCACAGGGGGCTCCCAGTCGCCTACACCTTC. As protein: CASSHRGLPVAYTF.

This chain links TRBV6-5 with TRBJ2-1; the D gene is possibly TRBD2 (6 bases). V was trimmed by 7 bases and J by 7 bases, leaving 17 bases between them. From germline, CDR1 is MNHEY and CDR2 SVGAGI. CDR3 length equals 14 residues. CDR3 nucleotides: TGTGCCAGCACCCCTACGGGGGAAAGAAATGAGCAGTTCTTC. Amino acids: CASTPTGERNEQFF.